Here is one TCR beta chain with its context. This entry belongs to a study of blood T cell repertoires in COVID-19. Across the study: Both acute and convalescent COVID-19 samples were obtained from the United States, Italy and Spain. Sample material is recorded as cDNA or gDNA derived from T cells, B-cell-depleted T cells, or PBMCs.

Assay: immunoSEQ multiplex PCR; the TCRdb copy retains only in-frame clones and omits some. The table has about 120,000 clones, roughly 85% seen once; the top ten hold about a tenth. Germline V gene sequence: CDR1 SGHTA, CDR2 FQGNSA. V was clipped by 0 bases and J by 9 bases, with 15 bases between them. The CDR3 has 15 residues. The chain links TRBV7-2 to TRBJ2-1; TRBD1 is a possible D gene (6 bases). The sequenced sample consisted of peripheral blood. This receptor was taken from a man older than 75 with acute or convalescent COVID-19. CDR3 coding DNA: TGTGCCAGCAGCTTAGCGCTCCGGCAGGGGAGTGAGCAGTTCTTC. Translated: CASSLALRQGSEQFF.